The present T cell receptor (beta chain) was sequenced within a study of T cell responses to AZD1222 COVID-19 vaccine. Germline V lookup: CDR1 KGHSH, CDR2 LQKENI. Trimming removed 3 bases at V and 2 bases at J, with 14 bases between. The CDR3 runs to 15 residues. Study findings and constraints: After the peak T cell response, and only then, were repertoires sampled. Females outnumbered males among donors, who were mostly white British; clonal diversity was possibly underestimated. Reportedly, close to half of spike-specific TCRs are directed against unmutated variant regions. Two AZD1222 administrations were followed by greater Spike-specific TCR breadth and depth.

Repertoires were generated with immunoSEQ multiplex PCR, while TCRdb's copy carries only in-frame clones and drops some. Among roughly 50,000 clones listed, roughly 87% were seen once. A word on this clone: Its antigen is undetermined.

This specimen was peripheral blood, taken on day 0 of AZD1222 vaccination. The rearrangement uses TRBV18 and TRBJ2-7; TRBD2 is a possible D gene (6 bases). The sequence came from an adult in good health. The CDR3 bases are TGTGCCAGCTCACCCGGGAGCGGCCGGACCTACGAGCAGTACTTC. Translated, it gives CASSPGSGRTYEQYF.